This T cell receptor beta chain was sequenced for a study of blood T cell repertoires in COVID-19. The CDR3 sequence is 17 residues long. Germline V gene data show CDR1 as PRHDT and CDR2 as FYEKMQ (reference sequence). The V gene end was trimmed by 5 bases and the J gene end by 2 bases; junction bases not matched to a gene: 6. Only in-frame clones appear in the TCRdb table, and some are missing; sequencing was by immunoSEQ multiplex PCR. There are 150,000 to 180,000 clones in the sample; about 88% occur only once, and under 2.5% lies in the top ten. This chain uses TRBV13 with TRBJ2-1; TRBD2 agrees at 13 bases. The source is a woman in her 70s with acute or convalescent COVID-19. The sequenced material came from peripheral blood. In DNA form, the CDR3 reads TGTGCCAGCAGCGCATCAACTAGCGGGGGGGCCTACAATGAGCAGTTCTTC. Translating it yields CASSASTSGGAYNEQFF.